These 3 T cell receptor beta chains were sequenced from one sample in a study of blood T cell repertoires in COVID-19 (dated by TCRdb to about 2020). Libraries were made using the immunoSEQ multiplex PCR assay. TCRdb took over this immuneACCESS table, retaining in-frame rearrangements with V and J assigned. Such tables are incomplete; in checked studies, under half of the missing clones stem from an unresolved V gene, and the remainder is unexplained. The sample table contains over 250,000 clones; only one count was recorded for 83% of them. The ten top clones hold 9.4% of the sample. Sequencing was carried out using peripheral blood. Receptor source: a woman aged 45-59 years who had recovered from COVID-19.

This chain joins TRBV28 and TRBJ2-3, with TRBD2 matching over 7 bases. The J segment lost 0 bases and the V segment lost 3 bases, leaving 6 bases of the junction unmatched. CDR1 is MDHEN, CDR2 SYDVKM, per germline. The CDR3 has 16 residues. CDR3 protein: CASSFWSGKSTDTQYF. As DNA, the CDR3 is TGTGCCAGCAGTTTCTGGAGCGGGAAAAGCACAGATACGCAGTATTTT. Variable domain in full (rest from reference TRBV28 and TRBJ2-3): DVKVTQSSRYLVKRTGEKVFLECVQDMDHENMFWYRQDPGLGLRLIYFSYDVKMKEKGDIPEGYSVSREKKERFSLILESASTNQTSMYLCASSFWSGKSTDTQYFGPGTRLTVL.

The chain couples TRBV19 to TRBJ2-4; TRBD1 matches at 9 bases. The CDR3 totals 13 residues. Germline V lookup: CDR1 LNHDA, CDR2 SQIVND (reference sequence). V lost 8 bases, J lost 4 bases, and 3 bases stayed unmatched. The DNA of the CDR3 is TGTGCCAGTCAGGGGACAGGGAAAAACATTCAGTACTTC. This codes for CASQGTGKNIQYF.

The CDR3 coding sequence is TGCGCCAGCAGCCAGGCTCTTTCCAGCGTTTATGGCTACACCTTC. Its translation: CASSQALSSVYGYTF. This chain links TRBV4-3 with TRBJ1-2; D is unresolved. The V gene's germline CDR1 is LGHNA and CDR2 YSLEER. The CDR3 contains 15 residues. The ends were cut back, 3 bases at V and 5 bases at J, with 16 bases in the middle.